Sequencing of this T cell receptor beta chain was carried out in a study of STAT5B mutations in CD4+ large granular lymphocyte leukemia. Control samples were healthy donors' buffy coats. Study-level results: TRBV06-family usage was enriched in top patient clones (8/27) versus controls (2/35). CD4-sorted patient repertoires seemed more clonal than healthy CD4+ repertoires.

Source study methods: A productive frequency of 2.59 x 10-5 was the lowest detectable. Data came from immunoSEQ multiplex PCR; TCRdb stores just in-frame clones and leaves some out. V and J calls and clone size come straight from that table; D and trimming were deduced from the DNA. The sample carries approximately 33,000 clones, 69% recorded once. Germline CDR1 and CDR2: SNHLY and FYNNEI. The CDR3 is made up of 13 amino acids. V dropped 8 bases and J dropped 4 bases, with 14 bases sitting between them. The count of this clone is one. Its antigen remains unknown. What was sequenced was CD4+ T cells from blood buffy coats. The TCR was taken from a human donor in good health. The J gene is TRBJ1-2, the V gene TRBV2; possible D gene TRBD1, 5 bases. CDR3 loop: CASGGQGGYGYTF. CDR3 nucleotide sequence: TGTGCCAGCGGAGGGCAGGGAGGCTATGGCTACACCTTC.